Below, 31 T cell receptor beta chains from the same sample are listed, as sequenced in a study of shared clonotypes between healthy human individuals. The repertoire was sequenced with immunoSEQ multiplex PCR; TCRdb's copy has only in-frame clones and lacks some. The sample yields 1.6 million or so clones, 97% to 99% seen once. The sequencing sample was made of naive CD4+ T cells sorted from blood. The sample's subset: CD45RA+ positively selected. The receptors derive from a young man in good health.

The V call is TRBV27, the J call TRBJ1-1, with D tentatively TRBD1 (6 bases). Germline V gene sequence: CDR1 MNHEY, CDR2 SMNVEV (reference sequence). Trimming cost V 7 bases and J 1 base, with 10 bases left between them. CDR3 length equals 13 residues. The DNA of the CDR3 is TGTGCCAGCACGGGGGCCACGAACACTGAAGCTTTCTTT. It codes for CASTGATNTEAFF.

This clone was seen just once. This chain links TRBV6-6 with TRBJ1-4; 10 nucleotides align to TRBD1. Germline trimming cut 2 bases from V and 8 bases from J; bases unmatched to any gene: 5. CDR1 is MNHNY, CDR2 SVGAGI, per germline (reference sequence). CDR3 length: 15 residues. The CDR3 is CASSYGDRGFEKLFF. CDR3 sequence (DNA): TGTGCCAGCAGTTACGGGGACAGGGGATTCGAAAAACTGTTTTTT.

The chain is built from TRBV27 and TRBJ2-3, with TRBD2 matching over 10 bases. Germline loops: CDR1 MNHEY, CDR2 SMNVEV (reference sequence). V dropped 3 bases and J dropped 3; count of bases not matched to a gene: 15. The CDR3 totals 19 residues. CDR3 protein: CASSFLLAGISSRTDTQYF. The CDR3 bases are TGTGCCAGCAGTTTTCTACTAGCGGGAATCTCTAGTCGGACAGATACGCAGTATTTT.

This sequence joins TRBV9 and TRBJ1-1; D is unclear. The CDR3 consists of 15 residues. Germline V gene sequence: CDR1 SGDLS, CDR2 YYNGEE. V lost 2 bases, J lost 1 base, and 12 bases lay in between. CDR3 amino acids: CASSVSPRPNTEAFF. For the CDR3, the DNA is TGTGCCAGCAGCGTTAGCCCGCGGCCGAACACTGAAGCTTTCTTT.

This chain uses TRBV18 with TRBJ2-1, with 11 bases fitting TRBD1. V lost 3 bases, J lost 5 bases, and 3 bases stayed unmatched. CDR1 is KGHSH, CDR2 LQKENI, per germline. The CDR3 spans 15 residues. The CDR3 DNA reads TGTGCCAGCTCACCTGGGACAGGGGGTCACAATGAGCAGTTCTTC. Protein: CASSPGTGGHNEQFF. Full variable domain (missing parts from reference TRBV18 and TRBJ2-1): NAGVMQNPRHLVRRRGQEARLRCSPMKGHSHVYWYRQLPEEGLKFMVYLQKENIIDESGMPKERFSAEFPKEGPSILRIQQVVRGDSAAYFCASSPGTGGHNEQFFGPGTRLTVL.

This rearrangement joins TRBV7-2 to TRBJ2-2, with D maybe TRBD2 (5 bases). CDR3 length: 14 residues. The ends were cut back, 4 bases at V and 5 bases at J, with 11 bases in the middle. Germline V gives CDR1 SGHTA, CDR2 FQGNSA. The CDR3 region has the DNA TGTGCCAGCAGCTCACTAGTAAAGACCGGGGAGCTGTTTTTT. Amino acid sequence: CASSSLVKTGELFF. Using reference TRBV7-2 and TRBJ2-2 for the parts outside the CDR3, the full variable domain is GAGVSQSPSNKVTEKGKDVELRCDPISGHTALYWYRQSLGQGLEFLIYFQGNSAPDKSGLPSDRFSAERTGGSVSTLTIQRTQQEDSAVYLCASSSLVKTGELFFGEGSRLTVL.

Worth noting for this clone: Other DNA variants within this sample encode the same CDR3. The chain carries TRBV7-2 and TRBJ2-1; D is unresolved. CDR1 is SGHTA and CDR2 is FQGNSA in the germline V gene. The length of the CDR3 is 14 residues. Trimming removed 1 base from V and 4 bases from J, with 8 bases in between. This CDR3 reads CASSLEVAYNEQFF. DNA of the CDR3: TGTGCCAGCAGCTTAGAGGTAGCTTACAATGAGCAGTTCTTC.

The chain recombines TRBV5-1 with TRBJ2-5; 8 positions agree with TRBD1. Germline V gene data show CDR1 as SGHRS and CDR2 as YFSETQ. The CDR3 contains 14 residues. The junction had 5 bases not matched to a gene; V was cut back by 4 bases and J by 3 bases. The CDR3 sequence: CASSPQTGEETQYF. CDR3 bases: TGCGCCAGCAGCCCGCAGACAGGGGAAGAGACCCAGTACTTC.

The sample holds one count of this clone. In DNA, the CDR3 is TGCGCCAGCAGGGGAACAGGGACCCACACTGAAGCTTTCTTT. This encodes CASRGTGTHTEAFF. The chain couples TRBV5-1 to TRBJ1-1, with D possibly TRBD1 on 6 matching bases. In germline, CDR1 is SGHRS, CDR2 YFSETQ. This CDR3 contains 14 residues. V was trimmed by 5 bases and J by 3 bases, leaving 14 bases between them. Using reference TRBV5-1 and TRBJ1-1 for the parts outside the CDR3, the full variable domain is KAGVTQTPRYLIKTRGQQVTLSCSPISGHRSVSWYQQTPGQGLQFLFEYFSETQRNKGNFPGRFSGRQFSNSRSEMNVSTLELGDSALYLCASRGTGTHTEAFFGQGTRLTVV.

J is TRBJ2-2 and V is TRBV27; D perhaps matches TRBD1 (5 bases). CDR3 length: 15 residues. In germline, CDR1 is MNHEY, CDR2 SMNVEV (reference sequence). V was cut by 5 bases and J by 0 bases, with 10 bases left in between. The CDR3 reads CASSVDITNTGELFF. CDR3 sequence (DNA): TGTGCCAGCAGTGTGGACATTACGAACACCGGGGAGCTGTTTTTT.

The chain is built from TRBV5-1 and TRBJ2-3; D remains ambiguous. The V and J ends lost 4 bases and 5 bases respectively, with 8 bases between them. Germline loops: CDR1 SGHRS, CDR2 YFSETQ. CDR3 length equals 12 residues. CDR3 loop: CASSHPGDTQYF. In nucleotides, the CDR3 is TGCGCCAGCAGCCACCCCGGAGATACGCAGTATTTT.

On this clone itself: The sample holds other DNA sequences that translate to the same CDR3. This rearrangement joins TRBV7-6 to TRBJ2-7; a weak D match, TRBD1 (5 bases). This CDR3 region has 12 residues. The V gene lost 5 bases and the J gene lost 6 bases, with 11 bases spanning the gap. The germline CDR1 and CDR2 sequences are SGHVS and FNYEAQ. The chain's CDR3 is CASSLTGPEQYF. CDR3 DNA: TGTGCCAGCAGCCTTACAGGTCCCGAGCAGTACTTC.

The V gene is TRBV20-1, the J gene TRBJ2-1; D unclear. Looked up from germline, CDR1 is DFQATT and CDR2 is SNEGSKA (reference sequence). CDR3 size: 11 residues. V was cut by 6 bases and J by 7 bases, with 10 bases left in between. CDR3 region: CSANLLNEQFF. The CDR3 DNA reads as TGCAGTGCGAACCTTTTGAATGAGCAGTTCTTC.

V usage is TRBV7-2 and J usage is TRBJ2-1, with 10 nucleotides matching TRBD1. Germline-derived CDR1 and CDR2 are SGHTA and FQGNSA. This CDR3 region has 15 residues. Unmatched junction bases numbered 9, after V lost 7 bases and J lost 6 bases. The CDR3 reads CASNNRDRGSNEQFF. The CDR3 nucleotides are TGTGCCAGCAACAATCGGGACAGGGGCAGCAATGAGCAGTTCTTC.

The chain is built from TRBV19 and TRBJ2-7; 10 bases agree with TRBD2. This CDR3 comprises 14 residues. The V gene end was trimmed by 4 bases and the J gene end by 2 bases; junction bases not matched to a gene: 2. The germline V gene has CDR1 LNHDA and CDR2 SQIVND (reference sequence). The DNA for the CDR3 is TGTGCCAGTAGTAATCTAGCGGGAGCCTACGAGCAGTACTTC. Protein: CASSNLAGAYEQYF. Filled out from reference TRBV19 and TRBJ2-7, the complete variable domain reads DGGITQSPKYLFRKEGQNVTLSCEQNLNHDAMYWYRQDPGQGLRLIYYSQIVNDFQKGDIAEGYSVSREKKESFPLTVTSAQKNPTAFYLCASSNLAGAYEQYFGPGTRLTVT.

The V and J genes are TRBV14 and TRBJ2-3; TRBD1 matches 9 bases. The CDR3 consists of 17 residues. Germline lookup yields CDR1 SGHDN and CDR2 FVKESK. V lost 1 base to trimming and J lost 2 bases; unmatched junction nucleotides: 7. The CDR3 nucleotides read TGTGCCAGCAGCCAAGTTCTACAGGGGGCTTACACAGATACGCAGTATTTT. Translation: CASSQVLQGAYTDTQYF. Variable domain in full (rest from reference TRBV14 and TRBJ2-3): EAGVTQFPSHSVIEKGQTVTLRCDPISGHDNLYWYRRVMGKEIKFLLHFVKESKQDESGMPNNRFLAERTGGTYSTLKVQPAELEDSGVYFCASSQVLQGAYTDTQYFGPGTRLTVL.

The rearrangement joins TRBV10-3 to TRBJ1-1, with TRBD1 matching over 8 bases. This CDR3 is built from 14 residues. V was clipped by 6 bases and J by 1 base; unmatched bases: 4. Germline CDR1 ENHRY, CDR2 SYGVKD. The CDR3 sequence: CAIRSGTGNTEAFF. CDR3 nucleotides: TGTGCCATCAGGTCCGGGACAGGGAACACTGAAGCTTTCTTT.

The rearrangement uses TRBV2 and TRBJ1-1; TRBD1 matches at 8 bases. The CDR3 contains 13 residues. V was pared by 4 bases and J by 10 bases, with 8 bases of the junction left unmatched. From germline, CDR1 is SNHLY and CDR2 FYNNEI. The CDR3 sequence: CASSGETGARAFF. Here the CDR3 DNA reads TGTGCCAGCAGTGGGGAGACAGGGGCGAGAGCTTTCTTT.

The V call is TRBV5-1, the J call TRBJ2-3, with 8 nucleotides matching TRBD2. Germline trimming cut 7 bases from V and 3 bases from J; bases unmatched to any gene: 22. The CDR3 has 19 amino acids. The V gene's germline CDR1 is SGHRS and CDR2 YFSETQ. In nucleotides, the CDR3 is TGCGCCAGCCGATCCCCGCGGGAGGCCCAAGGCTGGACTACAGATACGCAGTATTTT. Translated: CASRSPREAQGWTTDTQYF. The whole variable domain, remainder taken from reference TRBV5-1 and TRBJ2-3, is KAGVTQTPRYLIKTRGQQVTLSCSPISGHRSVSWYQQTPGQGLQFLFEYFSETQRNKGNFPGRFSGRQFSNSRSEMNVSTLELGDSALYLCASRSPREAQGWTTDTQYFGPGTRLTVL.

The J gene is TRBJ2-1, the V gene TRBV11-3, with D perhaps matching TRBD2 (6 bases). The germline CDR1 and CDR2 sequences are SGHNT and YENEEA. The CDR3 runs 14 residues. The V gene lost 4 bases and the J gene lost 6 bases, with 13 bases spanning the gap. CDR3 sequence reads: CASSSAGNRNEQFF. The CDR3 DNA follows: TGTGCCAGCAGCTCGGCGGGGAATCGCAATGAGCAGTTCTTC.

CDR3 sequence reads: CASKAGEQYF. The CDR3 DNA sequence: TGTGCATCCAAAGCGGGAGAGCAGTACTTC. The V gene is TRBV9, the J gene TRBJ2-7, with 7 bases aligning to TRBD2. The germline gives CDR1 SGDLS, CDR2 YYNGEE. This CDR3 has 10 amino acids.

The chain couples TRBV7-9 to TRBJ2-1; 8 positions match TRBD2. V shed 3 bases and J 5 bases; nucleotides not matched to a gene: 12. Germline V gene data show CDR1 as SEHNR and CDR2 as FQNEAQ (reference sequence). The CDR3 covers 17 residues. CDR3 nucleotides: TGTGCCAGCAGCTTGGGGTTAAGGGGACTAGGACACAATGAGCAGTTCTTC. Its protein is CASSLGLRGLGHNEQFF. Full variable domain (remainder filled in from reference TRBV7-9 and TRBJ2-1): DTGVSQNPRHKITKRGQNVTFRCDPISEHNRLYWYRQTLGQGPEFLTYFQNEAQLEKSRLLSDRFSAERPKGSFSTLEIQRTEQGDSAMYLCASSLGLRGLGHNEQFFGPGTRLTVL.

The chain carries TRBV27 and TRBJ2-7; D is perhaps TRBD2 (6 bases). Germline values: CDR1 MNHEY, CDR2 SMNVEV (reference sequence). Trimming cost V 4 bases and J 2 bases, with 21 bases left between them. The CDR3 has 17 amino acids. The CDR3: CASSSAPGAAYTYEQYF. CDR3 coding DNA: TGTGCCAGCAGTTCCGCCCCGGGAGCGGCGTATACCTACGAGCAGTACTTC.

This chain uses TRBV7-8 with TRBJ2-7; D is undetermined. Germline loops: CDR1 SGHVS, CDR2 FQNEAQ. Trimming removed 6 bases at V and 3 bases at J, with 12 bases between. CDR3 length equals 13 residues. The CDR3 loop is CASSRNPSYEQYF. DNA of the CDR3: TGTGCCAGCAGTCGAAATCCGAGCTACGAGCAGTACTTC.

In regard to this clone: Other DNA variants within this sample encode the same CDR3. This chain's CDR3 is CASSQLGLAGVETQYF. The CDR3 bases are TGCGCCAGCAGCCAACTGGGACTAGCGGGAGTTGAGACCCAGTACTTC. The V gene is TRBV4-1, the J gene TRBJ2-5; TRBD2 agrees at 14 bases. Per the germline V gene, CDR1 is MGHRA and CDR2 is YSYEKL. This CDR3 has 16 residues. V lost 2 bases, J lost 5 bases, and 4 bases stayed unmatched.

The CDR3 coding sequence is TGCGCCAGCAGCCGGGGCGATGAGCAGTTCTTC. Translating it yields CASSRGDEQFF. The chain links TRBV10-2 to TRBJ2-1; D might be TRBD1 or TRBD2, each matching 5 bases. Germline CDR1 reads WSHSY; CDR2 reads SAAADI. V lost 6 bases to trimming and J lost 8 bases, with 8 bases between them. The CDR3 is 11 amino acids.

This clone was found once. Other DNA sequences in this sample translate to the same CDR3. The CDR3 nucleotides are TGTGCCAGCAGCGGAGGCCGGGGCTACGAGCAGTACTTC. Its protein is CASSGGRGYEQYF. The J gene is TRBJ2-7, the V gene TRBV9, with D possibly TRBD2 on 5 matching bases. The CDR3 loop spans 13 amino acids. Germline CDR1 SGDLS, CDR2 YYNGEE. The V gene lost 3 bases and the J gene lost 3 bases, with 10 bases spanning the gap.

The V call is TRBV9, the J call TRBJ2-3; D ambiguous. There are 15 residues in the CDR3. Deletions cut 0 bases from V and 3 bases from J, with 11 bases between. Looked up from germline, CDR1 is SGDLS and CDR2 is YYNGEE. The DNA of the CDR3 is TGTGCCAGCAGCGTAGACGCCAGTACGACAGATACGCAGTATTTT. As protein: CASSVDASTTDTQYF.

The J gene is TRBJ2-7, the V gene TRBV29-1; 7 positions agree with TRBD2. J was trimmed by 3 bases and V by 4 bases; bases with no gene match: 3. The CDR3 is 12 amino acids. From germline, CDR1 is SQVTM and CDR2 ANQGSEA. The chain's CDR3 is CSVGTSLYEQYF. CDR3 DNA: TGCAGCGTTGGGACTAGTCTCTACGAGCAGTACTTC.

The V call is TRBV7-8, the J call TRBJ2-3, with 11 bases matching TRBD2. Germline V lookup: CDR1 SGHVS, CDR2 FQNEAQ. This CDR3 spans 16 amino acids. The V and J ends lost 1 base and 8 bases, in that order; junction bases with no gene match: 8. CDR3 nucleotide sequence: TGTGCCAGCAGCTTAGGACTAGCGGGGAAACTTGGTACGCAGTATTTT. As protein: CASSLGLAGKLGTQYF.

To note about this clone: Other DNA variants within this sample encode the same CDR3. V gene TRBV5-1 combines with J gene TRBJ2-7; unclear D gene. Trimming pared 0 bases from V and 0 bases from J, leaving 10 bases between. Germline CDR1 SGHRS, CDR2 YFSETQ. The CDR3 spans 15 residues. CDR3 sequence reads: CASSLAAGSSYEQYF. For the CDR3, the DNA is TGCGCCAGCAGCTTGGCGGCCGGCAGCTCCTACGAGCAGTACTTC. The full variable domain, completed using reference TRBV5-1 and TRBJ2-7, is KAGVTQTPRYLIKTRGQQVTLSCSPISGHRSVSWYQQTPGQGLQFLFEYFSETQRNKGNFPGRFSGRQFSNSRSEMNVSTLELGDSALYLCASSLAAGSSYEQYFGPGTRLTVT.